A single sample gave rise to the 22 T cell receptor beta chains below, sequenced in a study of shared clonotypes between healthy human individuals. Selected positively for CCR7 and CD45RO-negative, naive CD8 cells excluded terminally differentiated effector memory CD45RA+ cells. The table came from immunoSEQ multiplex PCR; TCRdb's copy has only in-frame clones and leaves some out. The table lists about 590,000 clones, nearly 97% of them singletons. The sample was naive CD8+ T cells sorted from blood. All receptors derive from a woman under 40 in good health.

CDR3 loop: CASSSLGLSYEQYF. CDR3 sequence (DNA): TGTGCCAGCAGCTCTCTGGGGCTCTCCTACGAGCAGTACTTC. The chain carries TRBV9 and TRBJ2-7; possible D gene TRBD1, 5 bases. Germline V CDR1 and CDR2: SGDLS, YYNGEE. CDR3 length: 14 residues. V lost 4 bases, J lost 0 bases, and 11 bases lay in between.

The chain has TRBV5-4 and TRBJ2-2; D not resolved. The CDR3 totals 12 residues. V dropped 4 bases and J dropped 7 bases, with 8 bases sitting between them. Germline CDR1 is SGHNT and CDR2 is YYREEE (reference sequence). The CDR3 coding sequence is TGTGCCAGCAGCGGCCTCAACGGGGAGCTGTTTTTT. Its protein is CASSGLNGELFF.

The V and J genes are TRBV6-5 and TRBJ2-7; the match to TRBD2 covers 7 bases. V lost 4 bases and J lost 1; bases outside the gene matches: 4. CDR3 length equals 14 residues. Looked up from germline, CDR1 is MNHEY and CDR2 is SVGAGI. CDR3 in DNA: TGTGCCAGCAGTTGGGCTAGCGGTTCCTACGAGCAGTACTTC. Its translation is CASSWASGSYEQYF.

CDR3 region: CASSFSRDNEQFF. The CDR3 DNA reads as TGTGCCAGCAGCTTCAGCAGGGACAATGAGCAGTTCTTC. J is TRBJ2-1 and V is TRBV5-6, with a possible D match to TRBD1 (5 bases). Trimming stripped 2 bases from V and 5 bases from J, with 8 bases between. The length of the CDR3 is 13 residues. The germline gives CDR1 SGHDT, CDR2 YYEEEE.

The V call is TRBV13, the J call TRBJ2-3; possible D gene TRBD2, 5 bases. CDR3 length: 16 residues. The germline CDR1 and CDR2 sequences are PRHDT and FYEKMQ (reference sequence). The V and J ends lost 2 bases and 2 bases respectively, with 14 bases between them. The CDR3 sequence is CASSLSIREYTDTQYF. CDR3 DNA sequence: TGTGCCAGCAGCTTATCTATCCGGGAATACACAGATACGCAGTATTTT.

The chain uses TRBV28 and TRBJ2-5; possible D gene TRBD2, 6 bases. Matching the DNA end better, TRBJ2-7 makes the J call doubtful. The CDR3 sequence is 17 residues long. Germline loops: CDR1 MDHEN, CDR2 SYDVKM. For the CDR3, the DNA is TGTGCCAGCAGTTTGGAAGGCGGGACCACCCCCCTCTACGAGCAGTACTTC. Its translation: CASSLEGGTTPLYEQYF.

The V call is TRBV2, the J call TRBJ2-5, with D perhaps TRBD1 (6 bases). The germline V and J ends were trimmed by 6 bases and 5 bases, with 16 bases remaining between them. The CDR3 loop spans 14 amino acids. Looked up from germline, CDR1 is SNHLY and CDR2 is FYNNEI. CDR3 nucleotides: TGTGCCAGCAGGGTAGGGGGTAGGAGGGAGACCCAGTACTTC. Translation gives CASRVGGRRETQYF.

This chain uses TRBV27 with TRBJ2-5; D unresolved. The V end was cut by 4 bases, the J end by 1 base, with 10 bases between. This CDR3 region has 14 residues. Germline CDR1 reads MNHEY; CDR2 reads SMNVEV (reference sequence). The CDR3 sequence is CASSSLETQETQYF. The CDR3 nucleotides read TGTGCCAGCAGTTCCCTAGAAACCCAAGAGACCCAGTACTTC.

This clone was detected once. This rearrangement joins TRBV29-1 to TRBJ1-2, with no clear D. The CDR3 consists of 12 residues. Germline V CDR1 and CDR2: SQVTM, ANQGSEA. V was cut by 1 base and J by 2 bases, with 5 bases left in between. The CDR3 reads CSVEVDNYGYTF. The CDR3 DNA reads as TGCAGCGTTGAAGTGGACAACTATGGCTACACCTTC. The whole variable domain, filled in from reference TRBV29-1 and TRBJ1-2, reads SAVISQKPSRDICQRGTSLTIQCQVDSQVTMMFWYRQQPGQSLTLIATANQGSEATYESGFVIDKFPISRPNLTFSTLTVSNMSPEDSSIYLCSVEVDNYGYTFGSGTRLTVV.

The rearrangement uses TRBV10-3 and TRBJ2-5; D is possibly TRBD1 or TRBD2 (5 bases each). The germline V and J ends were trimmed by 7 bases and 5 bases, with 29 bases remaining between them. CDR3 size: 18 residues. Looked up from germline, CDR1 is ENHRY and CDR2 is SYGVKD. The CDR3 DNA reads TGTGCCATCAAGGCCGGGACCTATAACTCCGGTCGCGGGGAGACCCAGTACTTC. It translates to CAIKAGTYNSGRGETQYF.

This clone was found once. The chain recombines TRBV4-2 with TRBJ2-1; D is ambiguous. This CDR3 is 14 amino acids long. The V and J ends lost 1 base and 8 bases respectively, with 12 bases between them. Germline V gene sequence: CDR1 LGHNA, CDR2 YNFKEQ. The CDR3 nucleotides read TGTGCCAGCAGCCAAGCGAGCGTTGGGGATGAGCAGTTCTTC. Its protein product is CASSQASVGDEQFF.

The CDR3 coding sequence is TGTGCCAGCAGCACGGACAGGGACAATGAGCAGTTCTTC. Translating it yields CASSTDRDNEQFF. This chain links TRBV7-7 with TRBJ2-1; TRBD1 matches at 8 bases. This CDR3 contains 13 residues. V gave up 5 bases and J gave up 5 bases; unmatched junction bases: 2. Germline V lookup: CDR1 SSHAT, CDR2 FNYEAQ (reference sequence).

V usage is TRBV5-6 and J usage is TRBJ2-7, with D perhaps matching TRBD1 (6 bases). The V gene lost 0 bases and the J gene lost 4 bases, with 11 bases spanning the gap. In germline, CDR1 is SGHDT, CDR2 YYEEEE. CDR3 length: 14 residues. The CDR3, as DNA: TGTGCCAGCAGCTTGGCGGACAGTTCGTACGAGCAGTACTTC. This sequence encodes CASSLADSSYEQYF. Looking up the rest from reference TRBV5-6 and TRBJ2-7 gives the full variable domain: DAGVTQSPTHLIKTRGQQVTLRCSPKSGHDTVSWYQQALGQGPQFIFQYYEEEERQRGNFPDRFSGHQFPNYSSELNVNALLLGDSALYLCASSLADSSYEQYFGPGTRLTVT.

The V call is TRBV7-8, the J call TRBJ2-3; TRBD1 might be the D (6 bases). Germline CDR1 is SGHVS and CDR2 is FQNEAQ. This CDR3 is 16 amino acids long. V lost 6 bases and J 2 bases, leaving 18 bases between the germline ends. CDR3 amino acids: CASRVTWGLVTDTQYF. CDR3 sequence (DNA): TGTGCCAGCAGAGTTACCTGGGGGCTGGTCACAGATACGCAGTATTTT.

The count of this clone is one. The chain recombines TRBV21-1 with TRBJ2-5; the tabulated D call, TRBD2, remains unverified against the DNA. The DNA end favors TRBJ2-7, so the J call may be wrong. TRBV21-1 is a pseudogene segment. The CDR3 contains 15 residues. The CDR3 is CASSSRLAGPYEQYF. In nucleotides, the CDR3 is TGTGCCAGCAGCAGCCGCCTAGCGGGCCCCTACGAGCAGTACTTC.

DNA for the CDR3: TGTGCCAGCGGCGGGGAACTAGCTCCTTACGAGCAGTACTTC. It encodes CASGGELAPYEQYF. The chain employs TRBV28 and TRBJ2-7; possible D gene TRBD2, 6 bases. Germline V gives CDR1 MDHEN, CDR2 SYDVKM. CDR3 length: 14 amino acids. Trimming removed 8 bases at V and 4 bases at J, with 18 bases between.

The V call is TRBV5-6, the J call TRBJ2-4; weak D call: TRBD2 (6 bases). V was pared by 0 bases and J by 8 bases, with 9 bases between. The CDR3 has 13 amino acids. The germline V gene has CDR1 SGHDT and CDR2 YYEEEE. The CDR3: CASSLAEGDIQYF. The CDR3 region has the DNA TGTGCCAGCAGCTTGGCGGAGGGCGACATTCAGTACTTC.

The rearrangement uses TRBV4-1 and TRBJ2-2; possibly TRBD2 for D (5 bases). Looked up from germline, CDR1 is MGHRA and CDR2 is YSYEKL. The V end was cut by 0 bases, the J end by 6 bases, with 14 bases between. This CDR3 has 16 amino acids. CDR3 in amino acids: CASSQDSQLVPGELFF. The CDR3 coding sequence is TGCGCCAGCAGCCAAGATAGCCAACTAGTCCCCGGGGAGCTGTTTTTT.

V usage is TRBV11-2 and J usage is TRBJ1-1; D remains ambiguous. Germline V CDR1 and CDR2: SGHAT, FQNNGV. V was shortened by 5 bases and J by 1 base, with 20 bases between the two germline ends. The CDR3 length is 17 residues. The DNA of the CDR3 is TGTGCCAGCAGCGAAGCCAGCCCTGTACGGCGGAACACTGAAGCTTTCTTT. Translating gives CASSEASPVRRNTEAFF.

This chain links TRBV7-8 with TRBJ2-3; D possibly corresponds to TRBD2 (6 bases). Germline V gene sequence: CDR1 SGHVS, CDR2 FQNEAQ. V was clipped by 1 base and J by 3 bases, with 8 bases between them. The CDR3 spans 14 residues. The CDR3 region is CASSLGGKTDTQYF. The CDR3 DNA reads as TGTGCCAGCAGCTTAGGCGGGAAGACAGATACGCAGTATTTT.

The chain is built from TRBV4-1 and TRBJ1-5; possibly TRBD1 for D (6 bases). Germline V gene data show CDR1 as MGHRA and CDR2 as YSYEKL. Trimming took 1 base from V and 7 from J, leaving 11 bases between them. The CDR3 has 14 amino acids. CDR3 in amino acids: CASSQVADRQPQHF. Written as DNA, the CDR3 is TGCGCCAGCAGCCAAGTAGCGGACAGACAGCCCCAGCATTTT.

The gene calls are TRBV5-4 and TRBJ2-2; no reliable D call. Deletions cut 0 bases from V and 1 base from J, with 10 bases between. The CDR3 extends over 16 amino acids. The germline CDR1 and CDR2 sequences are SGHNT and YYREEE (reference sequence). The CDR3 coding sequence is TGTGCCAGCAGCTTGGAGGGCGGTATGAACACCGGGGAGCTGTTTTTT. Protein product: CASSLEGGMNTGELFF.